Listed here is a single TCR beta chain. Those enrolled in Seattle joined during active infection and were followed longitudinally afterward. The CDR3 sequence is 14 residues long. Between the trimmed V and J ends, which lost 2 bases and 1 base, there was a span of 6 bases. Germline V CDR1 and CDR2: SGHNT, YYREEE (reference sequence). This record belongs to a study of blood T cell repertoires in COVID-19. Study-level background: Sites across the United States, Italy and Spain contributed samples from acute and convalescent COVID-19. PBMCs, B-cell-depleted T cells, or T cells provided the cDNA or gDNA that made up the material.

Sequenced by immunoSEQ multiplex PCR; TCRdb stores in-frame clones only, minus some. Of about 100,000 clones detected, 90% appear once; the ten largest clones hold 6.7%. This receptor was obtained from a man aged 18 to 35 with COVID-19, enrolled during active disease. The sequenced sample was peripheral blood. V gene TRBV5-4 combines with J gene TRBJ2-2, with D unclear. The CDR3 is CASSLEKNTGELFF. CDR3 in DNA: TGTGCCAGCAGCTTAGAGAAGAACACCGGGGAGCTGTTTTTT.